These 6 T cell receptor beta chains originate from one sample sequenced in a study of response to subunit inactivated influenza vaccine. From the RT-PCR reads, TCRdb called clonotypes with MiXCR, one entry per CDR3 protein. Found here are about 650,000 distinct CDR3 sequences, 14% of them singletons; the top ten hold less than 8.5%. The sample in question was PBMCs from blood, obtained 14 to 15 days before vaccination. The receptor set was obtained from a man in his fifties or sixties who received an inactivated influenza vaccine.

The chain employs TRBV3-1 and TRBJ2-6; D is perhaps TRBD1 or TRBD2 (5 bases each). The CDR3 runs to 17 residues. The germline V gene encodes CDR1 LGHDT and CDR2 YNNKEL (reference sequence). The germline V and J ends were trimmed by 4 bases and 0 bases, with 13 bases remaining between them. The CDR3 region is CASSLSGTSSGANVLTF. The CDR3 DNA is TGTGCCAGCAGCCTTTCCGGGACCAGCTCTGGGGCCAACGTCCTGACTTTC.

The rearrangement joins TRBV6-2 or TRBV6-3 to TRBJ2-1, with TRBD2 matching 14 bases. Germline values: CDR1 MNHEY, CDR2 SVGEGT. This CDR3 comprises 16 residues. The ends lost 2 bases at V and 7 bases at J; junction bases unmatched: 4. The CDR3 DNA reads TGTGCCAGCAGTTACGGGACTAGCGGGGGCCATAATGAGCAGTTCTTC. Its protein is CASSYGTSGGHNEQFF.

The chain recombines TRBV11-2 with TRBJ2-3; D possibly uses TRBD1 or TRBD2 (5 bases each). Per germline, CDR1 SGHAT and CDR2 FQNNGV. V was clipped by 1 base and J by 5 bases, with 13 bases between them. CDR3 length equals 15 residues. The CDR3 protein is CASSLGGRDGDTQYF. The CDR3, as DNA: TGTGCCAGCAGCTTAGGCGGCCGGGACGGAGATACGCAGTATTTT.

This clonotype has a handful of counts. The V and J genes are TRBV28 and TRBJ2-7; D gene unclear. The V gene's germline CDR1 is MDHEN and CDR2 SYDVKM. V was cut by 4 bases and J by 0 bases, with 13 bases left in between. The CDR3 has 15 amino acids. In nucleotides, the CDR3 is TGTGCCAGCAGTTCCCCTCGGCTAGACTCCTACGAGCAGTACTTC. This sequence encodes CASSSPRLDSYEQYF.

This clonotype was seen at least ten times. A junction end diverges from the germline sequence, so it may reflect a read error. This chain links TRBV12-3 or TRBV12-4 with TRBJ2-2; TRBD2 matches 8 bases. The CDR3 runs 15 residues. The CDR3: CASSLSGRNTGELFF. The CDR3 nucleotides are TGCGCCAGCAGCTTAAGCGGGAGGAACACCGGGGAGCTGTTTTTT.

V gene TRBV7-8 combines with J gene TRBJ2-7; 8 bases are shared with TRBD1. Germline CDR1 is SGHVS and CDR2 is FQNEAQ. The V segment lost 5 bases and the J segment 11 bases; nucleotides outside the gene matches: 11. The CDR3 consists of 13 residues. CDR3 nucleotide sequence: TGTGCCAGCAGCGGTCGGACAGGGAGTATTGAGTACTTC. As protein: CASSGRTGSIEYF.